The clone carrying this T cell receptor beta chain was counted at least ten times. Its antigen is as yet unknown. This sample is drawn from a study of response to subunit inactivated influenza vaccine. Study results and caveats: That few new T cells are recruited by each seasonal influenza vaccination was the authors' suggestion.

Germline values: CDR1 SGHTA, CDR2 FQGNSA. The CDR3 covers 14 residues. The V end was cut by 5 bases, the J end by 0 bases, with 11 bases between. TCRdb fed the RT-PCR reads into MiXCR, producing one record per CDR3 protein. The table includes 630,000 or so distinct CDR3 sequences, 15% to 19% detected once. This receptor was taken from a man aged 50 to 59 who received an inactivated influenza vaccine. The starting material was PBMCs from blood, obtained approximately 12 days after vaccination. The chain combines TRBV7-2 with TRBJ2-7; D call uncertain. DNA for the CDR3: TGTGCCAGCAGCCCCTACAAGAGCTCCTACGAGCAGTACTTC. This sequence encodes CASSPYKSSYEQYF.